The TCR beta chain under discussion was sequenced for a study of blood T cell repertoires in COVID-19. Study context: Sites in the United States, Italy and Spain provided acute and convalescent COVID-19 samples. Nucleic acid was either cDNA or gDNA, and it came from T cells, B-cell-depleted T cells, or PBMCs.

In the original processing: For nucleated cells, counts were estimated from reference gene primer amplification. Libraries were prepared by immunoSEQ multiplex PCR; TCRdb keeps only in-frame clonotypes and omits some of them. D and trimming come from the DNA, and the V and J calls and clone size come from that table. The repertoire holds 180,000 or so clones, about 85% seen once, with less than 9% in the top ten. The source is a woman aged 60-75 years with acute or convalescent COVID-19. Sequencing was done on a sample of peripheral blood.

CDR3 amino acids: CASRELGTGGNEQYF. The CDR3 DNA sequence: TGTGCCAGCAGGGAACTCGGGACAGGGGGGAACGAGCAGTACTTC. The chain uses TRBV6-6 and TRBJ2-7; 11 nucleotides line up with TRBD1. Germline CDR1 reads MNHNY; CDR2 reads SVGAGI (reference sequence). This CDR3 has 15 amino acids. Trimming at V came to 6 bases and at J to 5 bases, leaving 9 bases not matched to a gene.